The T cell receptor beta chain under discussion was sequenced for a study of identical twins. General observations from the study: For cord blood, abundant beta clonotypes had fewer insertions, unlike memory repertoires, which showed none. Conclusions were based on cross-sectional statistical analysis, without following the same donors.

Template switching introduced a universal primer site, and the cDNA bore unique molecular identifiers. TCRdb re-derived calls from the 5' RACE reads in MiXCR, one entry per CDR3 protein. The sample lists 500,000 to 650,000 distinct CDR3 sequences, around 7.5% occurring once. Germline V CDR1 and CDR2: SEHNR, FQNEAQ (reference sequence). There are 15 residues in the CDR3. V was shortened by 5 bases and J by 5 bases, with 16 bases between the two germline ends. This clonotype was counted between two and nine times. Its antigen is undetermined. These data are also associated with another study on yellow fever vaccine responses in identical twins. That work states: Reportedly, the T cell response mounted by twins to vaccine seemed partly convergent, partly personalized.

This receptor was taken from a woman younger than 35 in good health. The chain recombines TRBV7-9 with TRBJ2-1, with D possibly matching TRBD2 (5 bases). Sequenced: PBMCs. Here the CDR3 DNA reads TGTGCCAGCAGCCGGGGAAACAACCCGGACAATGAGCAGTTCTTC. It is translated as CASSRGNNPDNEQFF.